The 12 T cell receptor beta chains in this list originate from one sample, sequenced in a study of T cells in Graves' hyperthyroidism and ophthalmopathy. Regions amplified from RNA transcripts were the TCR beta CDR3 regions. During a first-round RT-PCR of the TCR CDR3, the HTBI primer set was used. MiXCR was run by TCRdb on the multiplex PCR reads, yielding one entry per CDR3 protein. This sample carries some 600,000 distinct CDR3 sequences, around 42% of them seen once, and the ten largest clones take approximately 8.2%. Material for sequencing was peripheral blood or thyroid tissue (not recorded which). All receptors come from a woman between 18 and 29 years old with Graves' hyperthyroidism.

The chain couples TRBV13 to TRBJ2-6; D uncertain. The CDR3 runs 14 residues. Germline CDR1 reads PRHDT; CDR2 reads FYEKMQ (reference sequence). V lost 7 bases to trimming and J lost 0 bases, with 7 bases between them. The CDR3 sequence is CASTESSGANVLTF. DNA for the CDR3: TGTGCCAGCACCGAGAGCTCTGGGGCCAACGTCCTGACTTTC.

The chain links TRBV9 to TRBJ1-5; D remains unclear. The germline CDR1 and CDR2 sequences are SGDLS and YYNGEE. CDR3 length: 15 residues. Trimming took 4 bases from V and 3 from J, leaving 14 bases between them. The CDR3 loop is CASSPRHGDNQPQHF. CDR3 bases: TGTGCCAGCAGCCCACGTCATGGGGACAATCAGCCCCAGCATTTT.

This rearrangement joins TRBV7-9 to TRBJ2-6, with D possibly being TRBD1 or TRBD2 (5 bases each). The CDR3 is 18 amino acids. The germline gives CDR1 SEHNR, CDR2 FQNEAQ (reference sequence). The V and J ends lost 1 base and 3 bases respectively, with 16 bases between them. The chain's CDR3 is CASSLGTREPVGANVLTF. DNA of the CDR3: TGTGCCAGCAGCTTAGGTACCAGGGAGCCAGTTGGGGCCAACGTCCTGACTTTC.

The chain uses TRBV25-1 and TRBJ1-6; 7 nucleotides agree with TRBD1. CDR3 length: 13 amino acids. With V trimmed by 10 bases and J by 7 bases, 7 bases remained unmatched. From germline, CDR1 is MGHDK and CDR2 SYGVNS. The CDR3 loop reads CATKGTENSPLHF. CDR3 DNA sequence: TGTGCCACCAAGGGGACAGAAAATTCACCCCTCCACTTT.

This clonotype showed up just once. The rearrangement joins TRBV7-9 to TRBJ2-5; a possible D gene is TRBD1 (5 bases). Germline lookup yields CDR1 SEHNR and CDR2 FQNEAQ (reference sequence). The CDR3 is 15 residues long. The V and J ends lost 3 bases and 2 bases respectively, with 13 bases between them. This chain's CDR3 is CASSLLRVKQETQYF. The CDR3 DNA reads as TGTGCCAGCAGCTTGCTCAGGGTCAAACAAGAGACCCAGTACTTC.

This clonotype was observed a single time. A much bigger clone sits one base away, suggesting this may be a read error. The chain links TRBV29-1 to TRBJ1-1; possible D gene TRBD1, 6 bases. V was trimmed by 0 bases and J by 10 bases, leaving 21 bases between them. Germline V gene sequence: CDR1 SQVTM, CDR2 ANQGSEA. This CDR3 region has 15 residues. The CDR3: CSVEESNREGAGAFF. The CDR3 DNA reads TGCAGCGTTGAAGAGTCGAACAGGGAAGGGGCTGGAGCTTTCTTT.

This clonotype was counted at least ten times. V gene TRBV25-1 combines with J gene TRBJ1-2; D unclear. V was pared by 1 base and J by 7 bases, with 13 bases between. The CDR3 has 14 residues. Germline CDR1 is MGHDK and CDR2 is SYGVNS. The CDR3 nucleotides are TGTGCCAGCAGTGAATTGGACCGGTCCTTTGGCTACACCTTC. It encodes CASSELDRSFGYTF.

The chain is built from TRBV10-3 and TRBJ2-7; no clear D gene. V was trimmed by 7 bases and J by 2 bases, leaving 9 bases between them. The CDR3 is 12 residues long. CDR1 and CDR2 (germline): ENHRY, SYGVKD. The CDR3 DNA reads TGTGCCATCAAGGGCGGAACCTACGAGCAGTACTTC. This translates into CAIKGGTYEQYF.

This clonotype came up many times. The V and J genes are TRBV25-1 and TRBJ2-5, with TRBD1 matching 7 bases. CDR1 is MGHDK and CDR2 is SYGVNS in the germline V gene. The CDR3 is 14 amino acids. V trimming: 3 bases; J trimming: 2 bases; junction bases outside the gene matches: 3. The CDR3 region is CASSDQGVQETQYF. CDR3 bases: TGTGCCAGCAGTGACCAGGGGGTACAAGAGACCCAGTACTTC.

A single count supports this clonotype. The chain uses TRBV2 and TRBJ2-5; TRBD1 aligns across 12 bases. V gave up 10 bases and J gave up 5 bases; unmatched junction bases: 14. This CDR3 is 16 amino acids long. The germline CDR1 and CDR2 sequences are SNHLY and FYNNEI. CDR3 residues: CATRGPGTGGRETQYF. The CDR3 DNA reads TGTGCCACCAGGGGACCCGGGACAGGGGGCCGGGAGACCCAGTACTTC.

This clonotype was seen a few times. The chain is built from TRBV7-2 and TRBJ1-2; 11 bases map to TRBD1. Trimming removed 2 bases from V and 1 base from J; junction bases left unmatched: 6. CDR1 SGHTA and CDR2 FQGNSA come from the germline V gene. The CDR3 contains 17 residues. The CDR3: CASSLIGQGAFNYGYTF. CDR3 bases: TGTGCCAGCAGCTTAATCGGACAGGGGGCGTTTAACTATGGCTACACCTTC.

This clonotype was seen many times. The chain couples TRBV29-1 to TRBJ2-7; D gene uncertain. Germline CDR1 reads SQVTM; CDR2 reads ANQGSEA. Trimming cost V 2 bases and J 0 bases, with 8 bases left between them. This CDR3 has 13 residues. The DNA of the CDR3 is TGCAGCGTTGAAACGCTAGGCTCCTACGAGCAGTACTTC. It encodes CSVETLGSYEQYF.